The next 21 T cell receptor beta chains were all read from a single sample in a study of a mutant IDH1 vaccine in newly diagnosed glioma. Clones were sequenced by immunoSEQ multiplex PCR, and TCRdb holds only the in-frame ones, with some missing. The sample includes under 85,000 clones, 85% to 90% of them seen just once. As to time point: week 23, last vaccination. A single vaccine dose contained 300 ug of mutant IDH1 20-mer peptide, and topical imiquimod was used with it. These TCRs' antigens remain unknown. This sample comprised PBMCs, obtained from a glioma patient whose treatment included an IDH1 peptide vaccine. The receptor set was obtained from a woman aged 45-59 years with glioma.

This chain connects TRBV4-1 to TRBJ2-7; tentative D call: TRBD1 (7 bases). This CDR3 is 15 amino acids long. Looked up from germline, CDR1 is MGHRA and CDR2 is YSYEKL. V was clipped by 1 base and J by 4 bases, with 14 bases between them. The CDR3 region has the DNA TGCGCCAGCAGCCAAGCAGGAGGGGGCGGGTACGAGCAGTACTTC. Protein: CASSQAGGGGYEQYF.

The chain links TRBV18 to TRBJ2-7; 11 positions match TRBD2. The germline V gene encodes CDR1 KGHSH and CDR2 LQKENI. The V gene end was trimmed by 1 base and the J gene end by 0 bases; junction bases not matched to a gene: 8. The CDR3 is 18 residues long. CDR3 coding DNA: TGTGCCAGCTCACCACGGGGTAGCGGGAGGGACGACTCCTACGAGCAGTACTTC. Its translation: CASSPRGSGRDDSYEQYF.

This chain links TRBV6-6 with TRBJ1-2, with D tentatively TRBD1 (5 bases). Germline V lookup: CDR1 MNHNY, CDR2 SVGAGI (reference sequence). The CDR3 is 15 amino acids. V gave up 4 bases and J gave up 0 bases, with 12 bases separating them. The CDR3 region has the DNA TGTGCCAGCAGTTCCGTGGAGGGGCCTAACTATGGCTACACCTTC. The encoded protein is CASSSVEGPNYGYTF.

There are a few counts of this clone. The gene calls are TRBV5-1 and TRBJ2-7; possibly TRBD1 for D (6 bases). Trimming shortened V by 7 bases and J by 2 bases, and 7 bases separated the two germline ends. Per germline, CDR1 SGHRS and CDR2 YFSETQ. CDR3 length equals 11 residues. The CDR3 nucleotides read TGCGCCAGCCGGGACACCTACGAGCAGTACTTC. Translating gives CASRDTYEQYF.

This chain's CDR3 is CASTPIVLQTQYF. CDR3 DNA sequence: TGTGCCAGCACACCGATAGTCCTCCAGACCCAGTACTTC. The chain uses TRBV2 and TRBJ2-5, with D unresolved. This CDR3 contains 13 residues. The V end was cut by 7 bases, the J end by 6 bases, with 15 bases between. CDR1 is SNHLY, CDR2 FYNNEI, per germline.

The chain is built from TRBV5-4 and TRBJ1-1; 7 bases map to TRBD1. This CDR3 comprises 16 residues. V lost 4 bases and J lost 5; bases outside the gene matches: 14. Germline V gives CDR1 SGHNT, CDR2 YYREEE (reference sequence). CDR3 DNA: TGTGCCAGCAGCGGGGGGACGAGACAGGGCGAAACTGAAGCTTTCTTT. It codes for CASSGGTRQGETEAFF.

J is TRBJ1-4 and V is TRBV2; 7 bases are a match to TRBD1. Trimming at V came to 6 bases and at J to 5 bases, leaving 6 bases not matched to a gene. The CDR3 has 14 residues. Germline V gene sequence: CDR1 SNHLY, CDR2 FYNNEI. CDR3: CASRPGQLNEKLFF. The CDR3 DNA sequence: TGTGCCAGCAGACCGGGACAGCTGAATGAAAAACTGTTTTTT.

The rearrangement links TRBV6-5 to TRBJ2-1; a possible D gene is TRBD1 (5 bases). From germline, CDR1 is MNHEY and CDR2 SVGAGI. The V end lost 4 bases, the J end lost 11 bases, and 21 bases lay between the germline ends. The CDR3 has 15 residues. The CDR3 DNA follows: TGTGCCAGCAGTTTCGTAGGGTCCCCCCCAGGGCAGCAGTTCTTC. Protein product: CASSFVGSPPGQQFF.

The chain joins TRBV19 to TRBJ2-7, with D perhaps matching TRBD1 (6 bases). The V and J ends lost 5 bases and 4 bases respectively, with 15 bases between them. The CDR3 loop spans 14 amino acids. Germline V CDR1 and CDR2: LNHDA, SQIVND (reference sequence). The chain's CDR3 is CASSEQGVLYEQYF. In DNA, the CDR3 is TGTGCCAGTAGTGAACAGGGTGTTCTTTACGAGCAGTACTTC.

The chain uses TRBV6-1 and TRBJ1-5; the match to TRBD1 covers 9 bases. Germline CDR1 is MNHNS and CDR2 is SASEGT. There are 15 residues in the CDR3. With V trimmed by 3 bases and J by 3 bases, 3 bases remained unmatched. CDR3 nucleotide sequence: TGTGCCAGCAGTGAGTGGACAGGGGTCAATCAGCCCCAGCATTTT. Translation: CASSEWTGVNQPQHF.

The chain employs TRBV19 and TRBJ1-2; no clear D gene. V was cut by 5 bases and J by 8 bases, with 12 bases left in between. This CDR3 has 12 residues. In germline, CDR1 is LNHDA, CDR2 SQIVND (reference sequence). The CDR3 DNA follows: TGTGCCAGTAGTGCCAGGAGGGAAGGCTACACCTTC. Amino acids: CASSARREGYTF.

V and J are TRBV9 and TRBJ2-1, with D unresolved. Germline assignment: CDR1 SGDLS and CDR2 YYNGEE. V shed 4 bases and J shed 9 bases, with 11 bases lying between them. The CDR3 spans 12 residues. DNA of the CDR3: TGTGCCAGCAGCCCCGACCCAAGTGAGCAGTTCTTC. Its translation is CASSPDPSEQFF.

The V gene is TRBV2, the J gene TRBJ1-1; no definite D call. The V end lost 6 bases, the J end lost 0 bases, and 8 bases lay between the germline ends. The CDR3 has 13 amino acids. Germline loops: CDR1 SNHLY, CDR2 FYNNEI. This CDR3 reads CASSEDVNTEAFF. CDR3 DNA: TGTGCCAGCAGCGAGGACGTGAACACTGAAGCTTTCTTT.

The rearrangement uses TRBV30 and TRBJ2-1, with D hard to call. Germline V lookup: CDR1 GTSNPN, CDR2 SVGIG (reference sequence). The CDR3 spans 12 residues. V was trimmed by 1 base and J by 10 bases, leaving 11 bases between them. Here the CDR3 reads CAWSGSGGEQFF. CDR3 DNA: TGTGCCTGGAGTGGGTCGGGCGGCGAGCAGTTCTTC.

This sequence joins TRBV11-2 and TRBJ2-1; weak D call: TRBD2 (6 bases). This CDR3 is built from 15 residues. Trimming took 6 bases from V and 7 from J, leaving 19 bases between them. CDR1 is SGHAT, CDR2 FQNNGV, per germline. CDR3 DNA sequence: TGTGCCAGCAGGTTTGCGGGAAGAAGAAAAAATGAGCAGTTCTTC. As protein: CASRFAGRRKNEQFF. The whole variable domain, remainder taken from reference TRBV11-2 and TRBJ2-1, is EAGVAQSPRYKIIEKRQSVAFWCNPISGHATLYWYQQILGQGPKLLIQFQNNGVVDDSQLPKDRFSAERLKGVDSTLKIQPAKLEDSAVYLCASRFAGRRKNEQFFGPGTRLTVL.

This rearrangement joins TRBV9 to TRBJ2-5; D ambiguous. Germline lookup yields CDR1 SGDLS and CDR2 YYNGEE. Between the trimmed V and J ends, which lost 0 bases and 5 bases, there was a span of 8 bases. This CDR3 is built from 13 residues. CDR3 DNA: TGTGCCAGCAGCGTAGAAGGGCGGGAGACCCAGTACTTC. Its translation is CASSVEGRETQYF.

As DNA, the CDR3 is TGTGCCAGTAGTATTGCGGGACAGGGTTGGGGAGAGACCCAGTACTTC. Amino acid sequence: CASSIAGQGWGETQYF. The chain employs TRBV19 and TRBJ2-5; 9 bases line up with TRBD1. V was pared by 3 bases and J by 4 bases, with 9 bases of the junction left unmatched. CDR3 length: 16 residues. Germline V CDR1 and CDR2: LNHDA, SQIVND (reference sequence).

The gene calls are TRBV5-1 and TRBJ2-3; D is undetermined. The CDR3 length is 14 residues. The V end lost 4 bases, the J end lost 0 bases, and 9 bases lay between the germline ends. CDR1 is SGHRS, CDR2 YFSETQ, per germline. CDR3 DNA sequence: TGCGCCAGCAGCAAGGTGACTAGCACAGATACGCAGTATTTT. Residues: CASSKVTSTDTQYF.

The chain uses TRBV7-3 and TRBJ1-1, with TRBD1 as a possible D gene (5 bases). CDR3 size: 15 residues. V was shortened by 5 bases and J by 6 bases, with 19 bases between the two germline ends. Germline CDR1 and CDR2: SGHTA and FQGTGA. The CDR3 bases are TGTGCCAGCAGCGCACATCCGGGACTAAGGGCTGAAGCTTTCTTT. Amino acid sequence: CASSAHPGLRAEAFF.

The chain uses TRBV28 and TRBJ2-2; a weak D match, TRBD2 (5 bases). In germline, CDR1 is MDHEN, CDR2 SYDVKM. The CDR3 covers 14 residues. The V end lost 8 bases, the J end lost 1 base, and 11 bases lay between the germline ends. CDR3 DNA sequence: TGTGCCAGCCTCGGGGAACGGAACACCGGGGAGCTGTTTTTT. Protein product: CASLGERNTGELFF.

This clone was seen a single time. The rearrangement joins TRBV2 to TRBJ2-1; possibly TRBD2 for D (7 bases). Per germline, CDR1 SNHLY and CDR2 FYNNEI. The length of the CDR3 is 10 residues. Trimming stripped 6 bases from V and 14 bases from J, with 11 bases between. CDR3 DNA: TGTGCCAGCAGAACAGGGAGGGAGTTCTTC. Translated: CASRTGREFF.